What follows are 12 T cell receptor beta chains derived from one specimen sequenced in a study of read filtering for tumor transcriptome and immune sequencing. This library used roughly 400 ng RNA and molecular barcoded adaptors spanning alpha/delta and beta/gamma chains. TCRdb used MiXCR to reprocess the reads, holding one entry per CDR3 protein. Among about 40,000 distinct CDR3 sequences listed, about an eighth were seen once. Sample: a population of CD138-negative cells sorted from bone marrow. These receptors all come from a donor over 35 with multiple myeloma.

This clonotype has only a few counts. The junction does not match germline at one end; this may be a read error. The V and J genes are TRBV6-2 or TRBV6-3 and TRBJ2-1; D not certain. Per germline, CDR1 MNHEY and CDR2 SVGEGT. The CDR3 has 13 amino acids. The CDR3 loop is CASSYGSFNEQFF. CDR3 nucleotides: TGTGCCAGCAGTTACGGCTCCTTCAATGAGCAGTTCTTC.

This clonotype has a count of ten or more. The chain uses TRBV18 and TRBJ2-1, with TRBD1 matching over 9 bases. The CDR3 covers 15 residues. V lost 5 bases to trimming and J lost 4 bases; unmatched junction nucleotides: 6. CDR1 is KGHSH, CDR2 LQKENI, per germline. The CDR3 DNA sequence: TGTGCCAGCTCATTCCGGGACAGGGCGTACAATGAGCAGTTCTTC. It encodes CASSFRDRAYNEQFF.

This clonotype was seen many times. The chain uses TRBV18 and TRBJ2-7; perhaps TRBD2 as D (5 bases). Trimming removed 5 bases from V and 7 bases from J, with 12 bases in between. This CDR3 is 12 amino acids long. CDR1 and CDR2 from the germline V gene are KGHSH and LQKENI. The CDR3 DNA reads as TGTGCCAGCTCAACCTACCGGGGAGAGCAGTACTTC. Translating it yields CASSTYRGEQYF.

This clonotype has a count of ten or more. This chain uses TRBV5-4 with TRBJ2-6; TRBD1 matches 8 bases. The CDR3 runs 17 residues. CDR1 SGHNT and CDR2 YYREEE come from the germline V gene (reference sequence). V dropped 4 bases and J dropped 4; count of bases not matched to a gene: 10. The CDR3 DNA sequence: TGTGCCAGCAGCACCTTGGACAGGGTTGGAGGGGCCAACGTCCTGACTTTC. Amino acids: CASSTLDRVGGANVLTF.

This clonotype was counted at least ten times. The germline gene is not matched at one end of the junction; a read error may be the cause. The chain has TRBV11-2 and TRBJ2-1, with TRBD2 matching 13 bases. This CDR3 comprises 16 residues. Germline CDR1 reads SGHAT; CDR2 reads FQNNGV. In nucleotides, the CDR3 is TGTGCCAGCAGCCTCACTAGCGGGGGGGCCCTAAATGAGCGGTTCTTC. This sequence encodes CASSLTSGGALNERFF.

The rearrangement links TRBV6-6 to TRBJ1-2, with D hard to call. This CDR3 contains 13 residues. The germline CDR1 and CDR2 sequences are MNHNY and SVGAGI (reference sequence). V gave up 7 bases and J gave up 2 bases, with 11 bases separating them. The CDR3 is CASIKSENYGYTF. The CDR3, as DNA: TGTGCCAGCATCAAGAGCGAGAACTATGGCTACACCTTC.

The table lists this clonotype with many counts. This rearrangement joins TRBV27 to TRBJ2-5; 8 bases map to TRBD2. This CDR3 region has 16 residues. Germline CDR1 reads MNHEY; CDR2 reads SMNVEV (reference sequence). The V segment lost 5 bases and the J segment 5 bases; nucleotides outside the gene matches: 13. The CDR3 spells CASSPPHRGGYETQYF. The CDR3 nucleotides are TGTGCCAGCAGTCCCCCTCACCGGGGGGGTTACGAGACCCAGTACTTC.

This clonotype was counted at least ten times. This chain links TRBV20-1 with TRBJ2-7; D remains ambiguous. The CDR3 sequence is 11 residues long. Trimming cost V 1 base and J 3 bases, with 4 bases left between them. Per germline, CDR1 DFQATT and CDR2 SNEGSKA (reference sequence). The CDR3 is CSARAFYEQYF. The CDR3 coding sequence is TGCAGTGCTAGAGCTTTCTACGAGCAGTACTTC.

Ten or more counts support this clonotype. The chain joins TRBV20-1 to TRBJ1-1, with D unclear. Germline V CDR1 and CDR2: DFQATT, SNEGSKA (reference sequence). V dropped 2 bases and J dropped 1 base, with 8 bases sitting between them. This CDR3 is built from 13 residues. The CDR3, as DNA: TGCAGTGCTAGAACCCGGGGGAACACTGAAGCTTTCTTT. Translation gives CSARTRGNTEAFF.

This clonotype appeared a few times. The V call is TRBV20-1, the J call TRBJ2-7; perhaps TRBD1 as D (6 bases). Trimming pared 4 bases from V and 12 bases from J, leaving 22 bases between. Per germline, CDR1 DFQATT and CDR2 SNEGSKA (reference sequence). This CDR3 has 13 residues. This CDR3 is CSATYVPSGVPYF. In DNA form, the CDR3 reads TGCAGTGCTACCTATGTACCATCAGGGGTTCCGTACTTC.

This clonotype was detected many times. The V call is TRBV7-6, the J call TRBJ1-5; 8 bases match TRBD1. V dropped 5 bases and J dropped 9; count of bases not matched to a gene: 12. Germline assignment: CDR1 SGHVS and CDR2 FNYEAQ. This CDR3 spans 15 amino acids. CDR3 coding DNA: TGTGCCAGCAGCCCCGGGACAGGCGGTTATTCGCCCCAGCATTTT. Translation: CASSPGTGGYSPQHF. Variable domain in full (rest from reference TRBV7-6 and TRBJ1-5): GAGVSQSPRYKVTKRGQDVALRCDPISGHVSLYWYRQALGQGPEFLTYFNYEAQQDKSGLPNDRFSAERPEGSISTLTIQRTEQRDSAMYRCASSPGTGGYSPQHFGDGTRLSIL.

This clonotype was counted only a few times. The CDR3 region has the DNA TGCGCCAGCAGCGGAGGGACACCCCAAGAGACCCAGTACTTC. This encodes CASSGGTPQETQYF. The chain has TRBV5-1 and TRBJ2-5; D might be TRBD1 or TRBD2, each matching 6 bases. The CDR3 sequence is 14 residues long. Trimming removed 4 bases at V and 1 base at J, with 11 bases between. Germline V CDR1 and CDR2: SGHRS, YFSETQ.